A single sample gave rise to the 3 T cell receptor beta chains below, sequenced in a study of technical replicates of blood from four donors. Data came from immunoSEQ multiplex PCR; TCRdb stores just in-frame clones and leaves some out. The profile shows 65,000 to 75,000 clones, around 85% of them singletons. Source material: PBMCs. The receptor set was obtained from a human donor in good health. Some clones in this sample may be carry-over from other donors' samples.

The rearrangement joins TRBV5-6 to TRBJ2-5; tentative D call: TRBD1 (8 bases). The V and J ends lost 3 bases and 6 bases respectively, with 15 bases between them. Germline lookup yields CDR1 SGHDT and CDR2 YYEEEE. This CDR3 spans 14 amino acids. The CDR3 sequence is CASSSTGGGKTQYF. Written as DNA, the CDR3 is TGTGCCAGCAGCTCCACAGGGGGAGGGAAGACCCAGTACTTC.

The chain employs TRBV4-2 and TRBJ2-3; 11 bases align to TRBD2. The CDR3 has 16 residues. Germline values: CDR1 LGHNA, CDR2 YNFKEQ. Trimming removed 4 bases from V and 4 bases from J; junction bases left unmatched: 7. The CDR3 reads CASSPLAGGQADTQYF. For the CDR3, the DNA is TGTGCCAGCAGCCCCTTAGCGGGGGGGCAAGCAGATACGCAGTATTTT.

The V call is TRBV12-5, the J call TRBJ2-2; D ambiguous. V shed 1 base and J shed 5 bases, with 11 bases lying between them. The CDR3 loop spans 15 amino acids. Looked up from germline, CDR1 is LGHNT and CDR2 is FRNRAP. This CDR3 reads CASGLGVSRTGELFF. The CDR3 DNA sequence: TGTGCTAGTGGTTTGGGTGTTAGCCGGACCGGGGAGCTGTTTTTT.